In its sample, the clone carrying this T cell receptor beta chain was seen many times. Its cognate antigen is unknown. The data belong to a study of early T cells in non-severe SARS-CoV-2 infection. About the study: Sequencing of unsorted whole blood was done on bulk RNA, leaving chains unpaired. Study outcomes and limitations: The study's VDJdb matching favored anti-spike CD8 responses and missed private and CD4 specificities.

Individual cDNA molecules received unique molecular identifiers. TCRdb re-derived calls from the 5' RACE reads in MiXCR, one entry per CDR3 protein. The sample holds 85,000 to 100,000 distinct CDR3 sequences, roughly 13% seen once. The sample comprised whole blood. The source of this sequence is an adult who was a healthcare worker with PCR-confirmed SARS-CoV-2 infection or an uninfected control (not recorded which).

Here the CDR3 DNA reads TGTGCCAGCAGTTTAGCCAGCAAAACCTACAATGAGCAGTTCTTC. Protein: CASSLASKTYNEQFF. This chain links TRBV28 with TRBJ2-1, with D unresolved. Germline V gene data show CDR1 as MDHEN and CDR2 as SYDVKM. The length of the CDR3 is 15 residues. V was pared by 2 bases and J by 2 bases, with 10 bases between.